This passage covers 28 T cell receptor beta chains from one sample sequenced in a study of CD8 T cells in Susac syndrome. The RNA input was 0.5 to 1 ug, and it was reverse transcribed with random hexamers. One entry per CDR3 protein, called by TCRdb with MiXCR from the immunoSEQ multiplex PCR reads. The data hold 180,000 or so distinct CDR3 sequences, with around 94% observed a single time. Sequencing was done on a sample of CD4+ T cells from PBMCs. These receptors originate from a human donor in good health.

This chain uses TRBV5-1 with TRBJ2-1; D might be TRBD1 (6 bases). Trimming removed 4 bases from V and 7 bases from J, with 15 bases in between. The CDR3 sequence is 14 residues long. The germline CDR1 and CDR2 sequences are SGHRS and YFSETQ. CDR3 residues: CASSGDKSGNEQFF. CDR3 DNA: TGCGCCAGCAGCGGGGACAAGTCGGGGAATGAGCAGTTCTTC.

The chain is built from TRBV7-2 and TRBJ2-7; D may be TRBD2 (6 bases). Per the germline V gene, CDR1 is SGHTA and CDR2 is FQGNSA. There are 14 residues in the CDR3. V dropped 3 bases and J dropped 4 bases, with 13 bases sitting between them. As DNA, the CDR3 is TGTGCCAGCAGCTTCCGGGACTCCCTATACGAGCAGTACTTC. Encoded protein: CASSFRDSLYEQYF.

V usage is TRBV29-1 and J usage is TRBJ1-5; the D gene is possibly TRBD1 (6 bases). Germline-derived CDR1 and CDR2 are SQVTM and ANQGSEA. V was clipped by 7 bases and J by 0 bases, with 10 bases between them. There are 13 residues in the CDR3. The DNA of the CDR3 is TGCAGCGCCAAGACAGGTAGCAATCAGCCCCAGCATTTT. This codes for CSAKTGSNQPQHF. Full variable domain (remainder filled in from reference TRBV29-1 and TRBJ1-5): SAVISQKPSRDICQRGTSLTIQCQVDSQVTMMFWYRQQPGQSLTLIATANQGSEATYESGFVIDKFPISRPNLTFSTLTVSNMSPEDSSIYLCSAKTGSNQPQHFGDGTRLSIL.

The chain is built from TRBV27 and TRBJ2-7, with D tentatively TRBD1 (6 bases). The V gene lost 5 bases and the J gene lost 7 bases, with 18 bases spanning the gap. Looked up from germline, CDR1 is MNHEY and CDR2 is SMNVEV (reference sequence). CDR3 size: 14 residues. CDR3 DNA: TGTGCCAGCAGTCGCCTTACAGGGTCGGTTGAGCAGTACTTC. Translating gives CASSRLTGSVEQYF.

The sample holds a few counts of this clonotype. The rearrangement joins TRBV4-3 to TRBJ2-7; no firm D call. The germline V gene has CDR1 LGHNA and CDR2 YSLEER. The CDR3 has 15 residues. V lost 0 bases and J lost 6, with 15 bases in between. The CDR3 loop is CASSQEITTVREQYF. The CDR3 DNA follows: TGCGCCAGCAGCCAAGAAATCACAACGGTACGCGAGCAGTACTTC.

The chain uses TRBV20-1 and TRBJ1-4; 7 bases fit TRBD1. Germline-derived CDR1 and CDR2 are DFQATT and SNEGSKA (reference sequence). The V and J ends lost 6 bases and 0 bases, in that order; junction bases with no gene match: 7. This CDR3 is built from 15 residues. CDR3 loop: CSARGQLATNEKLFF. CDR3 coding DNA: TGCAGTGCCCGGGGACAGCTAGCAACTAATGAAAAACTGTTTTTT.

The rearrangement uses TRBV6-4 and TRBJ2-7; D uncertain. The CDR3 is made up of 12 amino acids. Germline CDR1 reads MRHNA; CDR2 reads SNTAGT. V was cut by 7 bases and J by 5 bases, with 12 bases left in between. CDR3 sequence (DNA): TGTGCCAGCACCGAGGAGAATGACGAGCAGTACTTC. Translating gives CASTEENDEQYF.

The rearrangement links TRBV3-1 to TRBJ2-1; no definite D call. The V end lost 2 bases, the J end lost 8 bases, and 4 bases lay between the germline ends. Germline CDR1 reads LGHDT; CDR2 reads YNNKEL (reference sequence). The CDR3 is 11 amino acids. This chain's CDR3 is CASSQIHEQFF. The CDR3 nucleotides are TGTGCCAGCAGCCAAATACATGAGCAGTTCTTC.

The chain combines TRBV4-1 with TRBJ1-2; D gene ambiguous. The CDR3 spans 15 residues. With 3 bases removed from V and 0 bases from J, the gap between germline ends came to 11 bases. Per germline, CDR1 MGHRA and CDR2 YSYEKL. CDR3: CASSHPVRANYGYTF. The CDR3 nucleotides are TGCGCCAGCAGCCACCCGGTACGAGCTAACTATGGCTACACCTTC.

CDR3 in amino acids: CATGDSTYGYTF. CDR3 bases: TGTGCCACAGGGGACAGTACCTATGGCTACACCTTC. This chain joins TRBV24-1 and TRBJ1-2; 7 nucleotides line up with TRBD1. V lost 10 bases, J lost 4 bases, and 5 bases stayed unmatched. This CDR3 comprises 12 residues. In germline, CDR1 is KGHDR, CDR2 SFDVKD.

The sample holds a few counts of this clonotype. The chain uses TRBV29-1 and TRBJ1-1, with D unclear. CDR3 length equals 13 residues. V dropped 1 base and J dropped 0 bases, with 6 bases sitting between them. Germline CDR1 SQVTM, CDR2 ANQGSEA. Here the CDR3 reads CSVEGRMNTEAFF. CDR3 DNA: TGCAGCGTTGAAGGTCGAATGAACACTGAAGCTTTCTTT.

V and J are TRBV9 and TRBJ2-6; no reliable D call. The CDR3 consists of 16 residues. The germline gives CDR1 SGDLS, CDR2 YYNGEE. The germline V and J ends were trimmed by 0 bases and 0 bases, with 7 bases remaining between them. The CDR3 DNA is TGTGCCAGCAGCGTAGGTCCGTCCTCTGGGGCCAACGTCCTGACTTTC. Translated, it gives CASSVGPSSGANVLTF.

This clonotype has a handful of counts. This chain uses TRBV28 with TRBJ2-7; the match to TRBD1 covers 10 bases. The CDR3 is 14 amino acids. With V trimmed by 2 bases and J by 4 bases, 2 bases remained unmatched. Per germline, CDR1 MDHEN and CDR2 SYDVKM. This CDR3 is CASSLGTGVYEQYF. The DNA of the CDR3 is TGTGCCAGCAGTTTAGGGACAGGGGTATACGAGCAGTACTTC. The variable domain in full, completed from reference TRBV28 and TRBJ2-7, reads DVKVTQSSRYLVKRTGEKVFLECVQDMDHENMFWYRQDPGLGLRLIYFSYDVKMKEKGDIPEGYSVSREKKERFSLILESASTNQTSMYLCASSLGTGVYEQYFGPGTRLTVT.

The chain carries TRBV2 and TRBJ2-7, with a weak D call TRBD1 (6 bases). The germline CDR1 and CDR2 sequences are SNHLY and FYNNEI. V was cut by 7 bases and J by 3 bases, with 10 bases left in between. The CDR3 spans 12 residues. CDR3 coding DNA: TGTGCCAGCAAGGGACAAGACTACGAGCAGTACTTC. Protein sequence: CASKGQDYEQYF.

This clonotype was recorded once. The chain is built from TRBV30 and TRBJ2-7; D unresolved. Germline CDR1 reads GTSNPN; CDR2 reads SVGIG (reference sequence). CDR3 length: 11 residues. Trimming stripped 3 bases from V and 3 bases from J, with 6 bases between. CDR3 coding DNA: TGTGCCTGGAGCGCCCGCTACGAGCAGTACTTC. Translated: CAWSARYEQYF.

The rearrangement links TRBV4-2 to TRBJ2-5; 7 bases map to TRBD1. Germline V lookup: CDR1 LGHNA, CDR2 YNFKEQ. The trim removed 1 base at V and 2 bases at J, leaving 4 bases unmatched. The CDR3 totals 15 residues. CDR3 coding DNA: TGTGCCAGCAGCCAAGTAGGGGGACAGCAAGAGACCCAGTACTTC. This codes for CASSQVGGQQETQYF.

The chain combines TRBV6-6 with TRBJ2-7; 7 bases are shared with TRBD1. In germline, CDR1 is MNHNY, CDR2 SVGAGI (reference sequence). This CDR3 is 14 amino acids long. Trimming removed 4 bases from V and 1 base from J; junction bases left unmatched: 4. CDR3 sequence (DNA): TGTGCCAGCAGTTCCCGGGACAGTTCCTACGAGCAGTACTTC. This sequence encodes CASSSRDSSYEQYF.

The chain employs TRBV24-1 and TRBJ1-2; a possible D gene is TRBD1 (5 bases). The CDR3 has 13 amino acids. Germline V gives CDR1 KGHDR, CDR2 SFDVKD. Trimming cost V 6 bases and J 5 bases, with 12 bases left between them. CDR3 residues: CATSKRGKYGYTF. For the CDR3, the DNA is TGTGCCACCAGTAAACGGGGGAAGTATGGCTACACCTTC.

The chain is built from TRBV20-1 and TRBJ1-1, with D maybe TRBD1 (5 bases). This CDR3 is built from 13 residues. The V end was cut by 3 bases, the J end by 5 bases, with 13 bases between. Germline CDR1 DFQATT, CDR2 SNEGSKA (reference sequence). Written as DNA, the CDR3 is TGCAGTGCTAGTGGGGGTGGGTTGACTGAAGCTTTCTTT. Translation: CSASGGGLTEAFF.

V gene TRBV30 combines with J gene TRBJ2-2; D could derive from TRBD1 or TRBD2 (5 bases each). The length of the CDR3 is 17 residues. Germline V gene lookup returns CDR1 GTSNPN and CDR2 SVGIG (reference sequence). V was trimmed by 3 bases and J by 2 bases, leaving 19 bases between them. The CDR3 protein is CAWSPPPGRGNTGELFF. CDR3 DNA sequence: TGTGCCTGGAGCCCCCCACCGGGACGGGGCAACACCGGGGAGCTGTTTTTT.

This chain links TRBV5-1 with TRBJ2-1; 7 bases align to TRBD2. The CDR3 spans 15 residues. Trimming removed 3 bases from V and 4 bases from J; junction bases left unmatched: 7. Germline V gene lookup returns CDR1 SGHRS and CDR2 YFSETQ. CDR3 amino acids: CASSSPSGRYNEQFF. CDR3 nucleotides: TGCGCCAGCAGCTCCCCTAGCGGAAGGTACAATGAGCAGTTCTTC.

The chain couples TRBV9 to TRBJ2-7; 7 positions agree with TRBD2. This CDR3 region has 15 residues. Germline V gene lookup returns CDR1 SGDLS and CDR2 YYNGEE. Losses at the gene ends were 0 bases for V and 4 bases for J; bases not matched to a gene: 7. CDR3 sequence reads: CASSVGEQRGYEQYF. CDR3 DNA: TGTGCCAGCAGCGTAGGGGAACAGCGGGGATACGAGCAGTACTTC.

This clonotype showed up just once. The chain has TRBV5-6 and TRBJ2-5; a possible D gene is TRBD1 (6 bases). With 7 bases removed from V and 5 bases from J, the gap between germline ends came to 15 bases. The CDR3 spans 13 residues. CDR1 is SGHDT, CDR2 YYEEEE, per germline. The CDR3 bases are TGTGCCAGCGTTGGGCAGGGGCGGGAGACCCAGTACTTC. It yields the protein CASVGQGRETQYF.

This chain links TRBV3-1 with TRBJ1-5; D is undetermined. Germline V gene sequence: CDR1 LGHDT, CDR2 YNNKEL (reference sequence). Trimming pared 5 bases from V and 4 bases from J, leaving 9 bases between. The CDR3 runs 13 residues. The CDR3 loop is CASSSGVNQPQHF. In nucleotides, the CDR3 is TGTGCCAGCAGCTCCGGGGTAAATCAGCCCCAGCATTTT. Full variable domain (rest looked up from reference TRBV3-1 and TRBJ1-5): DTAVSQTPKYLVTQMGNDKSIKCEQNLGHDTMYWYKQDSKKFLKIMFSYNNKELIINETVPNRFSPKSPDKAHLNLHINSLELGDSAVYFCASSSGVNQPQHFGDGTRLSIL.

The chain is built from TRBV29-1 and TRBJ2-7, with 11 bases lining up with TRBD2. V was clipped by 6 bases and J by 5 bases; unmatched bases: 9. CDR1 SQVTM and CDR2 ANQGSEA come from the germline V gene. CDR3 length: 14 amino acids. DNA for the CDR3: TGCAGCGTCGGCTTAGCGGGGGGGCCGAACGAGCAGTACTTC. This codes for CSVGLAGGPNEQYF.

The chain combines TRBV29-1 with TRBJ2-7; maybe TRBD2 (5 bases). The V end lost 4 bases, the J end lost 2 bases, and 9 bases lay between the germline ends. The CDR3 length is 12 residues. Germline-derived CDR1 and CDR2 are SQVTM and ANQGSEA. The CDR3 DNA reads as TGCAGCGTTGTCGGGGTCCCCTACGAGCAGTACTTC. This gives the protein CSVVGVPYEQYF.

This clonotype occurred once. The chain couples TRBV7-3 to TRBJ2-7; unclear D gene. V lost 2 bases and J lost 1, with 9 bases in between. Looked up from germline, CDR1 is SGHTA and CDR2 is FQGTGA. The CDR3 sequence is 14 residues long. For the CDR3, the DNA is TGTGCCAGCAGCTTACCACACGTGTCCTACGAGCAGTACTTC. Encoded protein: CASSLPHVSYEQYF.

The genes are TRBV6-5 and TRBJ2-3, with 15 positions matching TRBD2. CDR1 MNHEY and CDR2 SVGAGI come from the germline V gene. The CDR3 has 17 amino acids. The V gene end was trimmed by 4 bases and the J gene end by 5 bases; junction bases not matched to a gene: 7. The CDR3 nucleotides are TGTGCCAGCAGTTTCCGGACTAGCGGGGGGGCCGGAGATACGCAGTATTTT. This gives the protein CASSFRTSGGAGDTQYF.